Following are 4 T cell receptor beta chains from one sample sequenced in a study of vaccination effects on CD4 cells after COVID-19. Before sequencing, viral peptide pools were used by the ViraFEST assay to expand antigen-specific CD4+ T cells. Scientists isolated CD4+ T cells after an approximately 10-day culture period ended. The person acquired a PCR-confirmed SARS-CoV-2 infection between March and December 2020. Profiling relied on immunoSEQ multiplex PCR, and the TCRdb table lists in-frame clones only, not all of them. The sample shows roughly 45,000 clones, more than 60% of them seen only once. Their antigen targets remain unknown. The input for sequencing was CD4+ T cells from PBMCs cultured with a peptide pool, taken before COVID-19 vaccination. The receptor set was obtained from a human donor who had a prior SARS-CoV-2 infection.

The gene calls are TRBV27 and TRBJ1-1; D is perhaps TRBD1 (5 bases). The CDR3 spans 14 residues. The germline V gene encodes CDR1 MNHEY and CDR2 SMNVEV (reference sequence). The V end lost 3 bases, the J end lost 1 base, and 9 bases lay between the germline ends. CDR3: CASSFRQGNTEAFF. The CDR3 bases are TGTGCCAGCAGTTTCAGGCAGGGGAACACTGAAGCTTTCTTT.

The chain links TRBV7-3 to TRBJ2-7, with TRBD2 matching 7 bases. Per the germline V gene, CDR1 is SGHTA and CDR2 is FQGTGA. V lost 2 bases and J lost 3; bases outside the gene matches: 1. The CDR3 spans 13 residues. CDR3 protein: CASSLGGDYEQYF. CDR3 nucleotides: TGTGCCAGCAGCTTAGGGGGGGACTACGAGCAGTACTTC.

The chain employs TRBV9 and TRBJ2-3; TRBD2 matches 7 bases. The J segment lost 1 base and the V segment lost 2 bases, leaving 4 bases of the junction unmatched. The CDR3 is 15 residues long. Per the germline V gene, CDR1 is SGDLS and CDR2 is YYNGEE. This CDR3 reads CASSVRGGGTDTQYF. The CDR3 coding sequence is TGTGCCAGCAGCGTGCGGGGAGGGGGCACAGATACGCAGTATTTT.

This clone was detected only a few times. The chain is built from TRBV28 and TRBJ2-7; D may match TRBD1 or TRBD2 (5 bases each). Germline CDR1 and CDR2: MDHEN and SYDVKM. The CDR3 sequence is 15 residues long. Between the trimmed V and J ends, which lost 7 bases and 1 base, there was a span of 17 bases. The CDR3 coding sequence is TGTGCCAGCACCCTAGGAGGACACGAATCCTACGAGCAGTACTTC. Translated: CASTLGGHESYEQYF.